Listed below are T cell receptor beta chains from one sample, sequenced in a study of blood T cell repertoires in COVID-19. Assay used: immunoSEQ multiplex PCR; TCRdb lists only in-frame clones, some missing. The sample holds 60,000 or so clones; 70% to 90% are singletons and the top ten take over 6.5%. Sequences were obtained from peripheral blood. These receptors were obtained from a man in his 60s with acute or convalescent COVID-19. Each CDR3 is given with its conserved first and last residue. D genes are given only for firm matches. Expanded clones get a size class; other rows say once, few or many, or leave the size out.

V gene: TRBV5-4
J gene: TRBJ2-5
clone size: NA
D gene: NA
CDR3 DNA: TGTGCCAGCAGCTTGATAATTCGTCGGGGACTGGTGGGCCAAGAGACCCAGTACTTC
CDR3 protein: CASSLIIRRGLVGQETQYF

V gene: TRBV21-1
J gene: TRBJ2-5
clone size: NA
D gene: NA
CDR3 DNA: TGTGCCAGCAGCAAAACCGTTTACAGGAATTCATTGTACCAAGAGACCCAGTACTTC
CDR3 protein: CASSKTVYRNSLYQETQYF

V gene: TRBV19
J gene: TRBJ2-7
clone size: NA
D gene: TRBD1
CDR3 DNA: TGTGCCAGTAGTATCCGGGACAGCTCCGCCTACGAGCAGTACTTC
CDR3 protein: CASSIRDSSAYEQYF

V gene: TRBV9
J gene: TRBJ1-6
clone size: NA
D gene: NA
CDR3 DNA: TGTGCCAGCAGCGTAGAAGGGAGCTCCTATAATTCACCCCTCCACTTT
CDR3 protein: CASSVEGSSYNSPLHF

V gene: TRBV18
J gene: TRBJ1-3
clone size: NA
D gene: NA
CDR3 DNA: TGTGCCAGCTCACCTACGACGCACAGGGCTGGAAACACCATATATTTT
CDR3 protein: CASSPTTHRAGNTIYF

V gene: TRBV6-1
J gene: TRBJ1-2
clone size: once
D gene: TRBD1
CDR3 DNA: TGTGCCAGCAGTGAAGCGCAGGGGGCGTCAGCTAACTATGGCTACACCTTC
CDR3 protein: CASSEAQGASANYGYTF

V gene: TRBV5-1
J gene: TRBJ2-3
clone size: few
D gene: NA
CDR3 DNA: TGCGCCAGCAGCTTGCCCCAGGGTGCAGATACGCAGTATTTT
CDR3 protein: CASSLPQGADTQYF

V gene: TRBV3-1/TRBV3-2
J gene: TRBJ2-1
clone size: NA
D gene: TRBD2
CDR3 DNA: TGTGCCAGCAGCCAAAAACCCCACCTCCGGACTAGCGGGGTTGGGTACAATGAGCAGTTCTTC
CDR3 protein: CASSQKPHLRTSGVGYNEQFF

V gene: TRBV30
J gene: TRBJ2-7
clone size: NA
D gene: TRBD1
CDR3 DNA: TGTGCCTGGAGTGTACCCCGGACAGGGGGCTCCTACGAGCAGTACTTC
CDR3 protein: CAWSVPRTGGSYEQYF

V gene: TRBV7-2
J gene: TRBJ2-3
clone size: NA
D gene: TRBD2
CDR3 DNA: TGTGCCAGCAGCTTATTAGCGGGGGGTACAAGCACAGATACGCAGTATTTT
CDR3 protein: CASSLLAGGTSTDTQYF

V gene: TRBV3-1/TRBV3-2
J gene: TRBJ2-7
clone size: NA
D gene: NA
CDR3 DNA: TGTGCCAGCAGCCAAAACATCTACGAGCAGTACTTC
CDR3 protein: CASSQNIYEQYF

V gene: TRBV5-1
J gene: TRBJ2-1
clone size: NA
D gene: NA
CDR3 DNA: TGCGCCAGCAGCTTCAATGTTTGGCCAATCGGAGTCGGCCCTAGCTCCTACAATGAGCAGTTCTTC
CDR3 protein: CASSFNVWPIGVGPSSYNEQFF

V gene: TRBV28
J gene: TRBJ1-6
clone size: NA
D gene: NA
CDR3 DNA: TGTGCCAGCAGTTATTCAGGGGCTGGTGATTCACCCCTCCACTTT
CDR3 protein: CASSYSGAGDSPLHF

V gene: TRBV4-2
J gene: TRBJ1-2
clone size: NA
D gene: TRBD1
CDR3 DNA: TGTGCCAGCAGCCAAGATTTCACAGGGGGCGCGGGGTGGTATGGCTACACCTTC
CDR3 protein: CASSQDFTGGAGWYGYTF

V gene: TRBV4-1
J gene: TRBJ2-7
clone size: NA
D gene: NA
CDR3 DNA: TGCGCCAGCAGCCAAGATTTCACGGTTACCTACGAGCAGTACTTC
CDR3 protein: CASSQDFTVTYEQYF

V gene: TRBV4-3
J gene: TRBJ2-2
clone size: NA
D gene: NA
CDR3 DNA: TGCGCCAGCAGCCAAGACACCAACAGGTTATACACCGGGGAGCTGTTTTTT
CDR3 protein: CASSQDTNRLYTGELFF

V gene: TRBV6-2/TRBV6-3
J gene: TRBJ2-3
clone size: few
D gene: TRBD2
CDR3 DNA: TGTGCCAGCAGTTTTACTAGCGGAGCCACAGATACGCAGTATTTT
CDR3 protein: CASSFTSGATDTQYF

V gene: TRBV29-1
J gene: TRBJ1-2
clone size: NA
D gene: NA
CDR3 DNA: TGCAGCGCAGCCGGTGAGACAGTTTATGGCTACACCTTC
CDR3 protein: CSAAGETVYGYTF

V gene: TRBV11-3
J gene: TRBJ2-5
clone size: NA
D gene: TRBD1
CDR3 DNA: TGTGCCAGCAGCTTACGGGGACAGGGCGACGAGACCCAGTACTTC
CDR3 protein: CASSLRGQGDETQYF

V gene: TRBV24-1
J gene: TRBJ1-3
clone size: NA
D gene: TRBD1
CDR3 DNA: TGTGCCACCAGTGATGAGGGGGCCAGTGGAAACACCATATATTTT
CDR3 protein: CATSDEGASGNTIYF

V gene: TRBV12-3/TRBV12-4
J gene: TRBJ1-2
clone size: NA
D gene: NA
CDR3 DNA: TGTGCCAGCAGTTTAATAAAGGGGTATGGCTACACCTTC
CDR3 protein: CASSLIKGYGYTF

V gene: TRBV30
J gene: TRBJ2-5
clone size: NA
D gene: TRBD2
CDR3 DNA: TGTGCCTGGAGAGCGGGGGCCCAAGAGACCCAGTACTTC
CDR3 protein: CAWRAGAQETQYF

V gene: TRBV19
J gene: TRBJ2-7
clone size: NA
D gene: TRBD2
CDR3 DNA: TGTGCCAGTAGTATGGGACTAGCCTCCTACGAGCAGTACTTC
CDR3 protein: CASSMGLASYEQYF

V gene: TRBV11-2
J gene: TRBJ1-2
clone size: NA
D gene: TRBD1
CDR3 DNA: TGTGCCAGCAGCTTAGTGCACAGACAGGGCTCACTTCGCTATGGCTACACCTTC
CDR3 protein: CASSLVHRQGSLRYGYTF

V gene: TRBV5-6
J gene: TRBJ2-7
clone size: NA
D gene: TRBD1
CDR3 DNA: TGTGCCAGCAGCGTGACAGGGGGCCTGGGAACCTACGAGCAGTACTTC
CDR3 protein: CASSVTGGLGTYEQYF

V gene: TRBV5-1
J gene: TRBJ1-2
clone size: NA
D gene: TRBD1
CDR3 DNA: TGCGCCAGCAGCCCCGACAGGGGCAATGGCTACACCTTC
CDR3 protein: CASSPDRGNGYTF

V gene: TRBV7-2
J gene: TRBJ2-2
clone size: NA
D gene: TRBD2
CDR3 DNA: TGTGCCAGCAGCTTAGCGCTGGCTAGCGGGGGTCCGTTTGGGGAGCTGTTTTTT
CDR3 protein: CASSLALASGGPFGELFF

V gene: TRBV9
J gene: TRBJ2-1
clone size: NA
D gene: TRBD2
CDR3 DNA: TGTGCCAGCAGCGCTCCTAGCGGGGGGGCTTACAATGAGCAGTTCTTC
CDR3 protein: CASSAPSGGAYNEQFF

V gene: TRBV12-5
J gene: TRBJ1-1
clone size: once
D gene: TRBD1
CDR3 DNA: TGTGCTAGTGGTACCGGGACAGGGGTAGTGAACACTGAAGCTTTCTTT
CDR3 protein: CASGTGTGVVNTEAFF

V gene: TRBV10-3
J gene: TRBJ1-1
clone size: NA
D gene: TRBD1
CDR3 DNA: TGTGCCATCAGTGAAACTGGGACAGCGAACACTGAAGCTTTCTTT
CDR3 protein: CAISETGTANTEAFF

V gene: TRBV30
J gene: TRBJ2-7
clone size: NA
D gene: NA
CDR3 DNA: TGTGCCTGGAGTGTAGGAGGGCGGGAGCAGTACTTC
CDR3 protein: CAWSVGGREQYF

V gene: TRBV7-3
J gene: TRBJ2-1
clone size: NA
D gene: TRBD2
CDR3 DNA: TGTGCCAGCAGCACTCAGCGGGGGGGATACAATGAGCAGTTCTTC
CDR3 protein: CASSTQRGGYNEQFF

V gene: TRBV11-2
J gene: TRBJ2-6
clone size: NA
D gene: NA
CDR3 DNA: TGTGCCATCCCTCCAGACTCTGGGGCCAACGTCCTGACTTTC
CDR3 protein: CAIPPDSGANVLTF

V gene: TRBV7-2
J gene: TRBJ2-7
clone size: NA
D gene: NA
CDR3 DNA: TGTGCCAGCAGCTTTGCTGGGGCAAACGAGCAGTACTTC
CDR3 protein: CASSFAGANEQYF

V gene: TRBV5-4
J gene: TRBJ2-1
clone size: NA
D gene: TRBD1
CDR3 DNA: TGTGCCAGCAGCTTCAAGGACAGGGGGACCAATGAGCAGTTCTTC
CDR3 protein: CASSFKDRGTNEQFF

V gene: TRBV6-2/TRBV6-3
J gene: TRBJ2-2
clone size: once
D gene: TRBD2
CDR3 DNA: TGTGCCAGCAGCCACGCGGGAGGGGAAACCGGGGAGCTGTTTTTT
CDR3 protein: CASSHAGGETGELFF

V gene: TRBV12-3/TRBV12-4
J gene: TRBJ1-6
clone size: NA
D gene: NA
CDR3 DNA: TGTGCCAGCAGTCCGGTGAATTCACCCCTCCACTTT
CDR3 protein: CASSPVNSPLHF

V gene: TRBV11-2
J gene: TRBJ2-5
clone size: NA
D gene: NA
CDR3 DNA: TGTGCCAGCAGCTTAGTGTACGGGGGCCAAGAGACCCAGTACTTC
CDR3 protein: CASSLVYGGQETQYF

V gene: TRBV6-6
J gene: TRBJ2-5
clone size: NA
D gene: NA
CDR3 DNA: TGTGCCAGCAGTCCGACTTTAATAGCTAGTGAGACCCAGTACTTC
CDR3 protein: CASSPTLIASETQYF

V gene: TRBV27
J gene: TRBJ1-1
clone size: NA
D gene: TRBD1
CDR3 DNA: TGTGCCAGCACCATAAACAGGGGGAACACTGAAGCTTTCTTT
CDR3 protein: CASTINRGNTEAFF

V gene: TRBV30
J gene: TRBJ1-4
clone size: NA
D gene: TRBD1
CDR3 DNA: TGTGCCGCAACGACAGGGGAGGAAAAACTGTTTTTT
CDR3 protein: CAATTGEEKLFF

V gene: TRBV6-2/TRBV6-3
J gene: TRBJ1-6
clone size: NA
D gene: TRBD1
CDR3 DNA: TGTGCCAGCAGCTGGGACAGGCGGGATAATTCACCCCTCCACTTT
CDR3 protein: CASSWDRRDNSPLHF

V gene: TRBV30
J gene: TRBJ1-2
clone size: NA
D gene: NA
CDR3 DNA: TGTGCCTGGAGCCGGGGGACTATGGGCTACACCTTC
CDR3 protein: CAWSRGTMGYTF

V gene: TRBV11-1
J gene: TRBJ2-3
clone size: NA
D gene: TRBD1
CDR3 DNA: TGTGCCAGCAGCCAGCGGACAGGGGGTCCTTCGGATACGCAGTATTTT
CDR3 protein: CASSQRTGGPSDTQYF

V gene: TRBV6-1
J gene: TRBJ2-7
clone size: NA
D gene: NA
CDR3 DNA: TGTGCCAGCAGTGAAATCCCGGAGGTAGCCTACGAGCAGTACTTC
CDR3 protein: CASSEIPEVAYEQYF

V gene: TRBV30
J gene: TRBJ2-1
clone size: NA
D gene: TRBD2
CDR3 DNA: TGTGCCTGGAGTGTTCGTAGCGGGGGGGCCACGTTTGAGCAGTTCTTC
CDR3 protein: CAWSVRSGGATFEQFF

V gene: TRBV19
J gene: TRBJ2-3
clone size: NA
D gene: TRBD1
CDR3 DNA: TGTGCCAGTAGTACTACAGGGGGCCCAGATACGCAGTATTTT
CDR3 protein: CASSTTGGPDTQYF

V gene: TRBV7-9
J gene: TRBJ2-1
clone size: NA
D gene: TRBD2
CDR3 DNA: TGTGCCAGCAGCTTAGCTAGCGGGGATTTTAATGAGCAGTTCTTC
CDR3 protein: CASSLASGDFNEQFF

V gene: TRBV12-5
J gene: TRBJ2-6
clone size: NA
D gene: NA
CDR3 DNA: TGTGCTACCGGACAGGGGGCCAACGTCCTGACTTTC
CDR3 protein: CATGQGANVLTF

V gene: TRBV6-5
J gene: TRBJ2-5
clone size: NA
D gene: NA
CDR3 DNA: TGTGCCAGCAGAAACCTGGGACTCTCAGCGGAGACCCAGTACTTC
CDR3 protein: CASRNLGLSAETQYF

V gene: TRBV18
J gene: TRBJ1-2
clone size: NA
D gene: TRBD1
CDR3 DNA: TGTGCCAGCTCACAGGGACAGGCGGCGACTAACTATGGCTACACCTTC
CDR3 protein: CASSQGQAATNYGYTF

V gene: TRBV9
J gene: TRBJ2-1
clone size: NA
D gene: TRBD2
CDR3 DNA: TGTGCCAGCGCGAGGACTAGCGGGGGAAGTTACAATGAGCAGTTCTTC
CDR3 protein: CASARTSGGSYNEQFF

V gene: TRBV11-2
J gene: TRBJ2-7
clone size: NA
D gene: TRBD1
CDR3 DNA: TGTGCCAGCAGCTTACCTGGGACAGGGATCCCATACGAGCAGTACTTC
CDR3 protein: CASSLPGTGIPYEQYF

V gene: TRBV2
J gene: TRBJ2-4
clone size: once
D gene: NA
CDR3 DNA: TGTGCCAGCTCTATTTTGGGGGGGCGATCTCTAGCCAAAAACATTCAGTACTTC
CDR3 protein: CASSILGGRSLAKNIQYF

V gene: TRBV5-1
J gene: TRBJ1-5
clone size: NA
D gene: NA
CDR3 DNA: TGCGCCAGCAGATTGGGGCCGGGGAGCAATCAGCCCCAGCATTTT
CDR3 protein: CASRLGPGSNQPQHF

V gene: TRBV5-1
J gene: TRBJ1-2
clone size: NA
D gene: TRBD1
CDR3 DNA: TGCGCCAGCAGCTTGACAGGGGGGAACTATGGCTACACCTTC
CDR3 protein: CASSLTGGNYGYTF

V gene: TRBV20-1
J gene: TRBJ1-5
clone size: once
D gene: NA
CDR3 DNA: TGCAGTGCTAGTACAGGGCCCAATCAGCCCCAGCATTTT
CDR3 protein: CSASTGPNQPQHF

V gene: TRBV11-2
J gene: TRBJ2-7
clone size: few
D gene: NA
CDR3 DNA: TGTGCCAGCAGCTTAGATAGGGGAAGTGGCGAGCAGTACTTC
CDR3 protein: CASSLDRGSGEQYF

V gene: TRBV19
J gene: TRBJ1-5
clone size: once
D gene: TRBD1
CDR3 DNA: TGTGCCAGTAAAGACAGGGGTCACTTCCTGGTCCGGCCCCAGCATTTT
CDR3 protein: CASKDRGHFLVRPQHF